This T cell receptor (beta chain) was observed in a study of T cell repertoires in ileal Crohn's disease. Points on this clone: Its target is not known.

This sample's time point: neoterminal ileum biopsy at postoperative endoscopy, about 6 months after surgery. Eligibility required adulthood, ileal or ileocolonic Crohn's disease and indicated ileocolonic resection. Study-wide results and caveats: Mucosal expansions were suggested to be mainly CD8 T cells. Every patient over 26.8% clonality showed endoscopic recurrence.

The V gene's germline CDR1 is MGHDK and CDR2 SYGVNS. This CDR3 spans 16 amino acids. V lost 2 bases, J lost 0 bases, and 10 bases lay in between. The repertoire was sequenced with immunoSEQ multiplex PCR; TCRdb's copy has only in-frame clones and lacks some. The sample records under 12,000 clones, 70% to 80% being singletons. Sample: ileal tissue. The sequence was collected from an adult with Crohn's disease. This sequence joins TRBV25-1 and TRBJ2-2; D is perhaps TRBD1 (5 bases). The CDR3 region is CASSELKGSNTGELFF. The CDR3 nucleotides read TGTGCCAGCAGTGAACTCAAGGGGTCGAACACCGGGGAGCTGTTTTTT.